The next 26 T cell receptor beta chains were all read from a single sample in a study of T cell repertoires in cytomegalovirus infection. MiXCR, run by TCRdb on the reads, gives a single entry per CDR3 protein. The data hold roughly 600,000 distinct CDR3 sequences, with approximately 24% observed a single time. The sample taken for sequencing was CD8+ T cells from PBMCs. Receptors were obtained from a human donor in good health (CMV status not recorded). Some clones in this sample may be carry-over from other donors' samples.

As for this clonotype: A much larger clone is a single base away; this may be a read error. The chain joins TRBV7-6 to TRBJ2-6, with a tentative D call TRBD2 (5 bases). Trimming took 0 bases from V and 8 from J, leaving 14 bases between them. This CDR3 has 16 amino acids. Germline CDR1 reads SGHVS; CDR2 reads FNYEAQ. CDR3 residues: CASSLAGNYGTNVLTF. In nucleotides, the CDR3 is TGTGCCAGCAGCTTAGCGGGGAACTACGGGACCAACGTCCTGACTTTC.

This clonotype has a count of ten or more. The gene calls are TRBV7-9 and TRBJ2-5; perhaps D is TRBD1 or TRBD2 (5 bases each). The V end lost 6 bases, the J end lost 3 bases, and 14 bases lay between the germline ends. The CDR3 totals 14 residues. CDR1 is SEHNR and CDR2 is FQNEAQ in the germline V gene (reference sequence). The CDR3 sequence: CASSTFRDEETQYF. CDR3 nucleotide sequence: TGTGCCAGCAGTACATTCCGGGACGAAGAGACCCAGTACTTC.

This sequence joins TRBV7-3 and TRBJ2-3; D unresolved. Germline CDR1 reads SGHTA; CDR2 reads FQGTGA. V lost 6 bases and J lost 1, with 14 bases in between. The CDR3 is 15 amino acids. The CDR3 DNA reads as TGTGCCAGCAGTTTTAAAGTTACCGGCACAGATACGCAGTATTTT. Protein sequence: CASSFKVTGTDTQYF.

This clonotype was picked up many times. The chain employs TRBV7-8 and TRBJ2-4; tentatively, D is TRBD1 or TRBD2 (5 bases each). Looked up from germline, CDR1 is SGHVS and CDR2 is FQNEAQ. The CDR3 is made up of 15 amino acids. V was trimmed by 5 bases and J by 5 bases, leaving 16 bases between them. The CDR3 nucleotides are TGTGCCAGCAGCCCCCAGGGACCGCTGCAAAACATTCAGTACTTC. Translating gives CASSPQGPLQNIQYF.

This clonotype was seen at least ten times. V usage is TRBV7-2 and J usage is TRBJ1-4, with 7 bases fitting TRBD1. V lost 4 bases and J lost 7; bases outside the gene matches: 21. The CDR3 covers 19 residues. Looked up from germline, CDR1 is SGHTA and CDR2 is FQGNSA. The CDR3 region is CASSSRAPPTGLGGEKLFF. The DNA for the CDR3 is TGTGCCAGCAGCTCTAGGGCCCCTCCGACAGGGTTGGGGGGTGAAAAACTGTTTTTT.

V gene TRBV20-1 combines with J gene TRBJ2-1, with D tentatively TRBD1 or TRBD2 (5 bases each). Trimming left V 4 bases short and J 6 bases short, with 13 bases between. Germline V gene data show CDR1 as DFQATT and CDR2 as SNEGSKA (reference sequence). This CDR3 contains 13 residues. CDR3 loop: CSAIKGRSNEQFF. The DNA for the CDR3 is TGCAGTGCTATAAAGGGACGTAGCAATGAGCAGTTCTTC.

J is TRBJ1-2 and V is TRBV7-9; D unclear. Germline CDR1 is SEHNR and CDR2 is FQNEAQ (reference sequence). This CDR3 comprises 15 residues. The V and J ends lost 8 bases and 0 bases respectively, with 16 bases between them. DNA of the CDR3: TGTGCCAGCCCCTCAGAGGTCGGAGCTAACTATGGCTACACCTTC. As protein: CASPSEVGANYGYTF.

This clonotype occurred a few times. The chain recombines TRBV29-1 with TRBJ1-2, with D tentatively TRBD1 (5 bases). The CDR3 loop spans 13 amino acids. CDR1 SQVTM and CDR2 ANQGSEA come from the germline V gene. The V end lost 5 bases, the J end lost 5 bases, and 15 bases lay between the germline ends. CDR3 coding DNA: TGCAGCGTTCCGTCCGGGAGGGGTTATGGCTACACCTTC. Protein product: CSVPSGRGYGYTF.

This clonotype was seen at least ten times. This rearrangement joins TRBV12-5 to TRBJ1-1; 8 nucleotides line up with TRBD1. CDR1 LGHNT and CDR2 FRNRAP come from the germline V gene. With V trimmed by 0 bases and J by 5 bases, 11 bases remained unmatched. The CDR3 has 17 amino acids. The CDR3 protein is CASGLVLSRGLDTEAFF. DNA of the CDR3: TGTGCTAGTGGTTTGGTACTGAGCAGGGGGCTGGATACTGAAGCTTTCTTT.

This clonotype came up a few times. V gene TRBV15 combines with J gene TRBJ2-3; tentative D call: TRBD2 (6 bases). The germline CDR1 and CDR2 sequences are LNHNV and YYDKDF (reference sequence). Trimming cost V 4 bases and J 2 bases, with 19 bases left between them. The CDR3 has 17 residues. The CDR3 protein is CATSTKTAGHDTDTQYF. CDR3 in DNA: TGTGCCACCAGCACTAAAACCGCGGGGCACGACACAGATACGCAGTATTTT.

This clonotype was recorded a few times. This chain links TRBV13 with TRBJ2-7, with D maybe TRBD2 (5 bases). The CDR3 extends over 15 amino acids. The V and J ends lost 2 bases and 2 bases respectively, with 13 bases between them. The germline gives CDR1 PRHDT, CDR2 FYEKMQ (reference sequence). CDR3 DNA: TGTGCCAGCAGCTTACCGGAGACGGGGACCTACGAGCAGTACTTC. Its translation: CASSLPETGTYEQYF.

CDR3 nucleotides: TGTGCCAGCAGTGGCAGCGTCACTGAGCAGTTCTTC. Its translation is CASSGSVTEQFF. This rearrangement joins TRBV2 to TRBJ2-1; no firm D call. The length of the CDR3 is 12 residues. With 4 bases removed from V and 9 bases from J, the gap between germline ends came to 10 bases. Germline V gene lookup returns CDR1 SNHLY and CDR2 FYNNEI.

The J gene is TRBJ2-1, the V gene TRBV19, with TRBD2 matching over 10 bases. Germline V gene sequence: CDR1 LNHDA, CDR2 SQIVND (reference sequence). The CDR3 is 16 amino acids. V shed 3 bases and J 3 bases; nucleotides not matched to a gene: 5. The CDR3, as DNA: TGTGCCAGTAGTATTGCTAGCGGGGGAGTCTACAATGAGCAGTTCTTC. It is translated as CASSIASGGVYNEQFF.

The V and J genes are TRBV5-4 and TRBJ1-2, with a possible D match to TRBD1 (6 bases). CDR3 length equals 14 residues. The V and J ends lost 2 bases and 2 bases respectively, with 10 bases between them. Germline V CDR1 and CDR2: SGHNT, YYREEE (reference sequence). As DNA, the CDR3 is TGTGCCAGCAGCTTAAGGACAGCCAACTATGGCTACACCTTC. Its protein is CASSLRTANYGYTF.

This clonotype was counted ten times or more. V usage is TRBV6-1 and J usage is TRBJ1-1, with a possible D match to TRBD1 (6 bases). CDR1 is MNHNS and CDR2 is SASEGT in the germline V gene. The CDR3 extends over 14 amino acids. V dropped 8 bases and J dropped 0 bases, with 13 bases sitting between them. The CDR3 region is CASSHQGLNTEAFF. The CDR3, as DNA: TGTGCCAGCTCACATCAGGGGTTGAACACTGAAGCTTTCTTT.

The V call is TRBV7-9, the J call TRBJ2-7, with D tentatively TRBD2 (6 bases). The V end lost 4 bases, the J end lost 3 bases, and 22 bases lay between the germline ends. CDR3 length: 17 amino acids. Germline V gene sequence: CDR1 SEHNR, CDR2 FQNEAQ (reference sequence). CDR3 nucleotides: TGTGCCAGCAGCTACCCAAAGGTTCCAGGACTAAACTACGAGCAGTACTTC. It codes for CASSYPKVPGLNYEQYF.

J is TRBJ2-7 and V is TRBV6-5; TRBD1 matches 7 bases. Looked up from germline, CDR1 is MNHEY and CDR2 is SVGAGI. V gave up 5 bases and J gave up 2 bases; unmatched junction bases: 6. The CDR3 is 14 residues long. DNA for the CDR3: TGTGCCAGCAGTGCCCGGGACAGCCCCTACGAGCAGTACGTC. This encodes CASSARDSPYEQYV.

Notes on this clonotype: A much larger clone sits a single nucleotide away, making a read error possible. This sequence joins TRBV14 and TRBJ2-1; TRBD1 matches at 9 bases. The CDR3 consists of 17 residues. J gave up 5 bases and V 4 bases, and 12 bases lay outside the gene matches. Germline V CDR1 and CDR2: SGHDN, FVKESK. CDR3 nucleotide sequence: TGTGCCAGCAGCCTCTCGGCAGGGACAGGGTATAACAATGAGCAGTTCTTC. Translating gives CASSLSAGTGYNNEQFF.

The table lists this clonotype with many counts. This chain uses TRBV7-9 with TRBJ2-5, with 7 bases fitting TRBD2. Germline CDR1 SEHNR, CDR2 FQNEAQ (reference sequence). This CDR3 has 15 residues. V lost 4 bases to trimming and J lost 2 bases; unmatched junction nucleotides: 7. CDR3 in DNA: TGTGCCAGCAGCTCCCCTCGGGGGGAACAAGAGACCCAGTACTTC. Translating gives CASSSPRGEQETQYF.

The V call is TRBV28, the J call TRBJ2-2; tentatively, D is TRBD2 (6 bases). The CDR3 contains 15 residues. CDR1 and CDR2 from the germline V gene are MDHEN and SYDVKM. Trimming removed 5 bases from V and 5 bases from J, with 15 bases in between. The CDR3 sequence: CASSPHPGVTGELFF. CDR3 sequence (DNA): TGTGCCAGCAGTCCCCACCCGGGAGTAACCGGGGAGCTGTTTTTT.

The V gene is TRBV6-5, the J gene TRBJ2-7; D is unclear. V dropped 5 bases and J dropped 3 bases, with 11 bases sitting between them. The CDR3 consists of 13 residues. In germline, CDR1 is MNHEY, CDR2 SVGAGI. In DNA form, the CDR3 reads TGTGCCAGCAGTCTCAGGCCTCACTACGAGCAGTACGTC. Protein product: CASSLRPHYEQYV.

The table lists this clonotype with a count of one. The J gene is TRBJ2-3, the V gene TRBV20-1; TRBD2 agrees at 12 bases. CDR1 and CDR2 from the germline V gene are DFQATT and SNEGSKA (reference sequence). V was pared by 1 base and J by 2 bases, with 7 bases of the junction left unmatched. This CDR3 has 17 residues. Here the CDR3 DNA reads TGCAGTGCTAGAGGGGTGACTAGCGGGGGACACACAGATACGCAGTATTTT. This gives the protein CSARGVTSGGHTDTQYF.

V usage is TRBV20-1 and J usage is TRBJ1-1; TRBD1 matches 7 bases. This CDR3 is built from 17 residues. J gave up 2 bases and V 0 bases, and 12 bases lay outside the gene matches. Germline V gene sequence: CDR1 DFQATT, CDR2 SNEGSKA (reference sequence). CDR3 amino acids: CSARDHLGRGGNTEAFF. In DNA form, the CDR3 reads TGCAGTGCTAGAGATCACCTGGGGCGAGGGGGCAACACTGAAGCTTTCTTT.

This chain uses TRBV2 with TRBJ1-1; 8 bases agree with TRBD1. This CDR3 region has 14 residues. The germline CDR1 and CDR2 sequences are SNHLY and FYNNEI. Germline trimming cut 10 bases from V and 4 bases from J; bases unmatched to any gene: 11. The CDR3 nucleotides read TGTGCCAACAAGGCCGAACAGGGGGGCACTGAAGCTTTCTTT. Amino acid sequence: CANKAEQGGTEAFF.

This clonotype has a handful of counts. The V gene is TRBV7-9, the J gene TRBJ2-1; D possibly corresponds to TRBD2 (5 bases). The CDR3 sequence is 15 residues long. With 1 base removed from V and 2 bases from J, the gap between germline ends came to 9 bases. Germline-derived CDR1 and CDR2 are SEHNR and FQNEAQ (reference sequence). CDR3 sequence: CASSLGPEAYNEQFF. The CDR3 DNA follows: TGTGCCAGCAGCTTAGGCCCGGAGGCCTACAATGAGCAGTTCTTC.

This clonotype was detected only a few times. CDR3 loop: CASRPRRGASYEQYF. The CDR3 DNA reads as TGTGCCAGCAGGCCGAGGAGAGGGGCCTCCTACGAGCAGTACTTC. This chain joins TRBV28 and TRBJ2-7; D tentatively fits TRBD1 or TRBD2 (5 bases each). This CDR3 is 15 amino acids long. The V end was cut by 6 bases, the J end by 0 bases, with 15 bases between. The germline V gene encodes CDR1 MDHEN and CDR2 SYDVKM.